This is a list of T cell receptor beta chains from one sample in a study of blood T cell repertoires in COVID-19. Repertoires were generated with immunoSEQ multiplex PCR, while TCRdb's copy carries only in-frame clones and drops some. Of a few hundred thousand clones in the sample, around nine tenths were seen once. The sample was PBMCs or T cells enriched from blood (not recorded which). These receptors came from a woman in her sixties who had recovered from COVID-19. CDR3s include the opening cysteine and the closing phenylalanine or tryptophan. Fields, in order: V gene, J gene, CDR3 protein.

V: TRBV6-5
J: TRBJ2-7
CDR3: CASSYGAAYEQYF

V: TRBV18
J: TRBJ1-2
CDR3: CASSAQGNYGYTF

V: TRBV6-5
J: TRBJ2-7
CDR3: CASSYSTVGYEQYF

V: TRBV6-5
J: TRBJ1-1
CDR3: CASSYNRGTEAFF

V: TRBV24-1
J: TRBJ2-2
CDR3: CATSEASNTGELFF

V: TRBV6-5
J: TRBJ1-5
CDR3: CASSYTTDSNQPQHF

V: TRBV18
J: TRBJ1-2
CDR3: CASSPGQHYGYTF

V: TRBV11-2
J: TRBJ1-2
CDR3: CASSLVGSPNYGYTF

V: TRBV10-2
J: TRBJ1-5
CDR3: CASSEQGQSHQPQHF

V: TRBV27
J: TRBJ1-6
CDR3: CASSSRRDRASNSPLHF

V: TRBV5-8
J: TRBJ2-4
CDR3: CASSPGTSGGQRDIQYF